This T cell receptor beta chain was captured by sequencing in a study of T cells in Graves' hyperthyroidism and ophthalmopathy. General observations from the study: From stable hyperthyroidism, ophthalmopathy was separated by a 13 V-J model.

Amplified TCR beta CDR3 regions came from RNA transcripts. Carried out on the TCR CDR3, a first-round RT-PCR used the HTBI primer set. Each CDR3 protein gets one entry after TCRdb re-called the multiplex PCR reads with MiXCR. Here the sample spans more than 550,000 distinct CDR3 sequences, around 16% being singletons. This clonotype appeared a few times. Its target is unknown. The V gene lost 2 bases and the J gene lost 10 bases, with 14 bases spanning the gap. This CDR3 region has 13 residues. From germline, CDR1 is ENHRY and CDR2 SYGVKD. Patients were excluded because of uncontrolled infection, other autoimmune disease, pregnancy or lactation.

Material: blood. This receptor was taken from a man in his forties or fifties with Graves' hyperthyroidism. The chain has TRBV10-3 and TRBJ1-1; a weak D match, TRBD1 (5 bases). The CDR3 nucleotides are TGTGCCATCAGTGAGGGAGAGGGGCGCGGAGCTTTCTTT. Protein: CAISEGEGRGAFF.